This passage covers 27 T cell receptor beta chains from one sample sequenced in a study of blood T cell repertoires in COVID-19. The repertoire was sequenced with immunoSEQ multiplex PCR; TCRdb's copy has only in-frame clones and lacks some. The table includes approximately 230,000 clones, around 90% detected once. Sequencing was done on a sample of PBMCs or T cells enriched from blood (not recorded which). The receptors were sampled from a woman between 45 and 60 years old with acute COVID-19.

Here the CDR3 reads CACKGQQYNSPLHF. The CDR3 coding sequence is TGTGCCTGCAAGGGACAGCAGTATAATTCACCCCTCCACTTT. This sequence joins TRBV30 and TRBJ1-6, with 7 bases matching TRBD1. Germline V lookup: CDR1 GTSNPN, CDR2 SVGIG (reference sequence). V was clipped by 6 bases and J by 4 bases; unmatched bases: 6. The CDR3 is 14 amino acids.

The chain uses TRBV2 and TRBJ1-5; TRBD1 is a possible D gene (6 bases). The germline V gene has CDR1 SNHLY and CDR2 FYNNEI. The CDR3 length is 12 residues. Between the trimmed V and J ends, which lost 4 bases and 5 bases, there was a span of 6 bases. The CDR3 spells CASSGTDQPQHF. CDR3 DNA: TGTGCCAGCAGTGGGACAGATCAGCCCCAGCATTTT. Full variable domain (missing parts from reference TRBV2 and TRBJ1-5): EPEVTQTPSHQVTQMGQEVILRCVPISNHLYFYWYRQILGQKVEFLVSFYNNEISEKSEIFDDQFSVERPDGSNFTLKIRSTKLEDSAMYFCASSGTDQPQHFGDGTRLSIL.

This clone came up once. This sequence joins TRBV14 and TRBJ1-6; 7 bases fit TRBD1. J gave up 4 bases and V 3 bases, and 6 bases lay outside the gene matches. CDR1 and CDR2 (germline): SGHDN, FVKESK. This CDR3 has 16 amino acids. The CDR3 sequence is CASSHRGRGYNSPLHF. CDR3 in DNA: TGTGCCAGCAGCCACCGCGGCAGGGGGTATAATTCACCCCTCCACTTT.

CDR3 region: CASRRTSGGTYEQYF. The CDR3 DNA is TGTGCCAGCAGAAGGACTAGCGGGGGAACCTACGAGCAGTACTTC. The V and J genes are TRBV27 and TRBJ2-7; 13 nucleotides align to TRBD2. V gave up 6 bases and J gave up 2 bases; unmatched junction bases: 4. The CDR3 covers 15 residues. Germline CDR1 and CDR2: MNHEY and SMNVEV (reference sequence).

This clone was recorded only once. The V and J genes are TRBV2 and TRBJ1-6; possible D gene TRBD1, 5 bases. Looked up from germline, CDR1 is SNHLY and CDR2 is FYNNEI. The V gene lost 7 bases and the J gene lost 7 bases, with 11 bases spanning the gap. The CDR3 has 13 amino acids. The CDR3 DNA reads TGTGCCAGCACAACAGGAGGGAATTCACCCCTCCACTTT. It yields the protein CASTTGGNSPLHF.

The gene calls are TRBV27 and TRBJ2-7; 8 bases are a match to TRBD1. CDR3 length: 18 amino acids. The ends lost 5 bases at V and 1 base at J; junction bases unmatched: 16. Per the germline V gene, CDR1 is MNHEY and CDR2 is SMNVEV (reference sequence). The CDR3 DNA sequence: TGTGCCAGCAGTCCGGGGACAGGTTTCAAAGGGTTTTCCTACGAGCAGTACTTC. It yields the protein CASSPGTGFKGFSYEQYF.

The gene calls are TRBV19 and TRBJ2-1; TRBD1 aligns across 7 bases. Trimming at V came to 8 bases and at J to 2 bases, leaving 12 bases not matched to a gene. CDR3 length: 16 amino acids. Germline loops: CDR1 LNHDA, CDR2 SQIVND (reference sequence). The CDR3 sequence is CASAPTGTAAYNEQFF. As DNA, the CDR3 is TGTGCCAGTGCCCCGACCGGGACAGCCGCCTACAATGAGCAGTTCTTC.

CDR3 nucleotide sequence: TGTGCCAGCAGCGGGAGGGGCCTATACAATGAGCAGTTCTTC. Its translation: CASSGRGLYNEQFF. The chain employs TRBV27 and TRBJ2-1, with TRBD2 matching 8 bases. Germline V gene sequence: CDR1 MNHEY, CDR2 SMNVEV (reference sequence). This CDR3 comprises 14 residues. The J segment lost 4 bases and the V segment lost 6 bases, leaving 5 bases of the junction unmatched.

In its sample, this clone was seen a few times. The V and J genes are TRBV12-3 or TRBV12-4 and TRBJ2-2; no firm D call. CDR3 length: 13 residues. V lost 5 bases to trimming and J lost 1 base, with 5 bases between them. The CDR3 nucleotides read TGTGCCAGCAGTCCCCAGAACACCGGGGAGCTGTTTTTT. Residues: CASSPQNTGELFF.

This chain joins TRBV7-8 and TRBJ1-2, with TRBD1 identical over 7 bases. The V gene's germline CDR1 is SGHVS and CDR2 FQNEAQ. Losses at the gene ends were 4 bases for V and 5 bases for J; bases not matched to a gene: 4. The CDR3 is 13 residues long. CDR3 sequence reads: CASSSTGFYGYTF. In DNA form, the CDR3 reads TGTGCCAGCAGCTCGACAGGGTTTTATGGCTACACCTTC.

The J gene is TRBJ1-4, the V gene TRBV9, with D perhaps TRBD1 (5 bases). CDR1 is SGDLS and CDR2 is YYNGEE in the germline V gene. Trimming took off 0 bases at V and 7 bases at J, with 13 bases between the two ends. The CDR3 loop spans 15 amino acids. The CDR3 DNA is TGTGCCAGCAGCGTAGGGTTAGGGGCTAGTGAAAAACTGTTTTTT. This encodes CASSVGLGASEKLFF.

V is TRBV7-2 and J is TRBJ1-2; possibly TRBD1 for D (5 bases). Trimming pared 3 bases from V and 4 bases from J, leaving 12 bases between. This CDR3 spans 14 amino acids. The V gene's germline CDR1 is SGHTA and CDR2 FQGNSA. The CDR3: CASSFDRQGYGYTF. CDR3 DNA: TGTGCCAGCAGCTTCGACCGTCAGGGCTATGGCTACACCTTC.

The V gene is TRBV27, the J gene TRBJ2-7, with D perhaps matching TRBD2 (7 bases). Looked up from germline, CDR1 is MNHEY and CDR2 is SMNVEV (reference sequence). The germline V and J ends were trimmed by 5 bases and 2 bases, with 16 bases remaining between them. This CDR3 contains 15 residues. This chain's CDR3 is CASSPLGGGAYEQYF. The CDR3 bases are TGTGCCAGCAGTCCCTTGGGAGGGGGGGCCTACGAGCAGTACTTC.

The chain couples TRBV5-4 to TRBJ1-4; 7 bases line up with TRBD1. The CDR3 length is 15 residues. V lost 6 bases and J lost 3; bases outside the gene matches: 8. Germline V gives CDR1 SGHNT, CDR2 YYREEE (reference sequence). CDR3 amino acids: CASKSAGQSNEKLFF. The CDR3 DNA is TGTGCCAGCAAATCTGCGGGACAGTCTAATGAAAAACTGTTTTTT.

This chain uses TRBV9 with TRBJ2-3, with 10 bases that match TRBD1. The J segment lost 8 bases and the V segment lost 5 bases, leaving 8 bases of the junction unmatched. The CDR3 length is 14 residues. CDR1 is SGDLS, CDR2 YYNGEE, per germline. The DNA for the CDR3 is TGTGCCAGCAGTGGACAGGGGGTAACCATTACGCAGTATTTT. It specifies CASSGQGVTITQYF.

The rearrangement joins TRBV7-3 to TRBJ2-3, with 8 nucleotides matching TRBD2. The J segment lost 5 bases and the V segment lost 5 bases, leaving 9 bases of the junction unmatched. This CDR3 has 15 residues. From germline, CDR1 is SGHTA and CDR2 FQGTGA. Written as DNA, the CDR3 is TGTGCCAGCAGCGATCGGGGACTAGTGGTAGATACGCAGTATTTT. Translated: CASSDRGLVVDTQYF. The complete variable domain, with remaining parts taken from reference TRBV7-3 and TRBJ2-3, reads GAGVSQTPSNKVTEKGKYVELRCDPISGHTALYWYRQSLGQGPEFLIYFQGTGAADDSGLPNDRFFAVRPEGSVSTLKIQRTERGDSAVYLCASSDRGLVVDTQYFGPGTRLTVL.

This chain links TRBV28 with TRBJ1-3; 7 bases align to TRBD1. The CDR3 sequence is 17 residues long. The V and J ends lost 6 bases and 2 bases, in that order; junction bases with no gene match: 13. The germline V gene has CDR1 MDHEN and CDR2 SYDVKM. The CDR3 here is CASSRDRVAGTGNTIYF. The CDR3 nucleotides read TGTGCCAGCAGCCGTGACAGGGTGGCAGGTACTGGAAACACCATATATTTT.

The CDR3 DNA sequence: TGTGCCACCCAGCAGACAGACAGGGGGGATGAGCAGTTCTTC. The encoded protein is CATQQTDRGDEQFF. V usage is TRBV19 and J usage is TRBJ2-1; 9 bases align to TRBD1. The J segment lost 8 bases and the V segment lost 10 bases, leaving 12 bases of the junction unmatched. Looked up from germline, CDR1 is LNHDA and CDR2 is SQIVND (reference sequence). CDR3 size: 14 residues.

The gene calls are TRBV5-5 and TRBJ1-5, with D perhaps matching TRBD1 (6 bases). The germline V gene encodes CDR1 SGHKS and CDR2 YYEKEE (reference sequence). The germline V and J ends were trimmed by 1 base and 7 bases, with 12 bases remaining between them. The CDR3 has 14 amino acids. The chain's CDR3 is CASSLFDRRQPQHF. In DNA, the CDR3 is TGTGCCAGCAGCTTGTTCGACAGGCGGCAGCCCCAGCATTTT.

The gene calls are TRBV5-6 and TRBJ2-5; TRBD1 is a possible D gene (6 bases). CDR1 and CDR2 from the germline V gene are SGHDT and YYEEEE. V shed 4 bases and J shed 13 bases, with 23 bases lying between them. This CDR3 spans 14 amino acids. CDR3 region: CASSPAAHRAEGYF. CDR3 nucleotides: TGTGCCAGCAGCCCGGCCGCCCACAGGGCAGAGGGGTACTTC.

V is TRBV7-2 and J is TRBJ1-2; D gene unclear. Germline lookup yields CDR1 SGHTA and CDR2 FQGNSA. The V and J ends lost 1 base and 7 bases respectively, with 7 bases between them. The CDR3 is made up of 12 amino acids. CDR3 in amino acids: CASSLVELGYTF. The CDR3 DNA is TGTGCCAGCAGCTTAGTAGAGCTTGGCTACACCTTC.

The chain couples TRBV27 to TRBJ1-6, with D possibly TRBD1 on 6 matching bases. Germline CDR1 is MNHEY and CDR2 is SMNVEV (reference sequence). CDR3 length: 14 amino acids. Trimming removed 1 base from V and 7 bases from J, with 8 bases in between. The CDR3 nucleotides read TGTGCCAGCAGTTTATTGGGGGCCAATTCACCCCTCCACTTT. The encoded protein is CASSLLGANSPLHF.

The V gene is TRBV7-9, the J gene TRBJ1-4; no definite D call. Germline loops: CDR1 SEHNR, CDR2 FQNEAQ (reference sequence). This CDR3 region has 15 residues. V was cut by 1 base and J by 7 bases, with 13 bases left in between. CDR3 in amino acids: CASSLVAGGPEKLFF. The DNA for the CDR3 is TGTGCCAGCAGCTTAGTGGCAGGAGGGCCTGAAAAACTGTTTTTT. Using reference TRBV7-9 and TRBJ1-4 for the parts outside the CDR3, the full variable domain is DTGVSQNPRHKITKRGQNVTFRCDPISEHNRLYWYRQTLGQGPEFLTYFQNEAQLEKSRLLSDRFSAERPKGSFSTLEIQRTEQGDSAMYLCASSLVAGGPEKLFFGSGTQLSVL.

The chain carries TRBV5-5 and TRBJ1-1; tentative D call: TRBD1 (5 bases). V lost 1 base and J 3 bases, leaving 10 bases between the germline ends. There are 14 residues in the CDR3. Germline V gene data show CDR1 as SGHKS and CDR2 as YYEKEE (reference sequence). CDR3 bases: TGTGCCAGCAGCTTGTGGGGGGAGGACACTGAAGCTTTCTTT. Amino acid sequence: CASSLWGEDTEAFF. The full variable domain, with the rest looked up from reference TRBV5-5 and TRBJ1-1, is DAGVTQSPTHLIKTRGQQVTLRCSPISGHKSVSWYQQVLGQGPQFIFQYYEKEERGRGNFPDRFSARQFPNYSSELNVNALLLGDSALYLCASSLWGEDTEAFFGQGTRLTVV.

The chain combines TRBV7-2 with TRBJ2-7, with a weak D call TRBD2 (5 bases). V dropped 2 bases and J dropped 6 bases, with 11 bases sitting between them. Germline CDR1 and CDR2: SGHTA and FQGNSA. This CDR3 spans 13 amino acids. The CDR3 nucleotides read TGTGCCAGCAGCTTAATTGTCCGGGGCGAGCAGTACTTC. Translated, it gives CASSLIVRGEQYF.

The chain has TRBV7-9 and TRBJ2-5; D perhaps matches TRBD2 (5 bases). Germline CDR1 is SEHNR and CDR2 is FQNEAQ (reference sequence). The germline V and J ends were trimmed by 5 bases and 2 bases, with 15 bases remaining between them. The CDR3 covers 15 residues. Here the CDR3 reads CASSRTRAQQETQYF. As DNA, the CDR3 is TGTGCCAGCAGCCGAACTAGGGCCCAACAAGAGACCCAGTACTTC.

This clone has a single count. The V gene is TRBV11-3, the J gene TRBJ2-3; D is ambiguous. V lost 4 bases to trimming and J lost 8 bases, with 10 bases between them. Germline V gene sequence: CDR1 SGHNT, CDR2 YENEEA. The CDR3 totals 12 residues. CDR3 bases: TGTGCCAGCAGCTCCTCGGGTGGTACGCAGTATTTT. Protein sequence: CASSSSGGTQYF.